What follows are 13 T cell receptor beta chains derived from one specimen sequenced in a study of blood T cell repertoires in COVID-19. Some clones are missing from TCRdb's copy, which holds only in-frame ones; the method was immunoSEQ multiplex PCR. The repertoire consists of approximately 210,000 clones, with approximately 84% occurring once and the leading ten covering around a tenth. Source material: peripheral blood. Receptors were obtained from a man over 45 with COVID-19, enrolled during active disease.

The chain has TRBV5-1 and TRBJ1-1; TRBD1 is a possible D gene (5 bases). V was trimmed by 4 bases and J by 10 bases, leaving 14 bases between them. From germline, CDR1 is SGHRS and CDR2 YFSETQ. This CDR3 region has 12 residues. CDR3 DNA: TGCGCCAGCAGCCTAGGGACTGGGGGAGCTTTCTTT. It is translated as CASSLGTGGAFF.

The chain recombines TRBV27 with TRBJ2-2; D gene uncertain. CDR1 is MNHEY and CDR2 is SMNVEV in the germline V gene (reference sequence). This CDR3 comprises 12 residues. Trimming cost V 6 bases and J 6 bases, with 8 bases left between them. The CDR3 loop reads CASSSYSGELFF. The CDR3 nucleotides are TGTGCCAGCAGCTCCTATTCCGGGGAGCTGTTTTTT.

The genes are TRBV19 and TRBJ2-1; 11 nucleotides align to TRBD2. Per the germline V gene, CDR1 is LNHDA and CDR2 is SQIVND (reference sequence). The CDR3 is 12 amino acids. V was clipped by 7 bases and J by 9 bases; unmatched bases: 2. The CDR3 DNA reads TGTGCCAGTAACCTAGCGGGGGGTGAGCAGTTCTTC. Translation gives CASNLAGGEQFF.

This chain connects TRBV27 to TRBJ2-3; D call uncertain. V lost 0 bases to trimming and J lost 1 base, with 2 bases between them. The V gene's germline CDR1 is MNHEY and CDR2 SMNVEV (reference sequence). The CDR3 has 13 amino acids. The CDR3 region has the DNA TGTGCCAGCAGTTTATCCGGCACAGATACGCAGTATTTT. Its protein product is CASSLSGTDTQYF.

For the CDR3, the DNA is TGTGCCAGTAGTATAGGCGAGGTCTATGGCTACACCTTC. Translating it yields CASSIGEVYGYTF. The V call is TRBV19, the J call TRBJ1-2; D not resolved. Between the trimmed V and J ends, which lost 1 base and 4 bases, there was a span of 7 bases. The CDR3 is 13 amino acids. CDR1 and CDR2 (germline): LNHDA, SQIVND (reference sequence).

In its sample, this clone was seen a few times. CDR3 loop: CASSLIGTGDYEQYF. The CDR3 nucleotides are TGTGCCAGCAGCTTAATAGGGACAGGGGACTACGAGCAGTACTTC. The chain has TRBV7-3 and TRBJ2-7, with 10 bases fitting TRBD1. The V gene's germline CDR1 is SGHTA and CDR2 FQGTGA. The CDR3 runs to 15 residues. Trimming removed 1 base from V and 3 bases from J; junction bases left unmatched: 3.

Worth noting for this clone: At one end, the junction sequence differs from germline, possibly due to a read error. The chain joins TRBV24-1 to TRBJ1-5, with a weak D call TRBD1 (6 bases). Germline lookup yields CDR1 KGHDR and CDR2 SFDVKD. The CDR3 contains 12 residues. In DNA form, the CDR3 reads TGTGCCACCAGTGGTTTGACAGGCCCCCAGCATTTT. This codes for CATSGLTGPQHF.

The rearrangement links TRBV9 to TRBJ2-3, with 16 bases identical to TRBD2. J was trimmed by 4 bases and V by 2 bases; bases with no gene match: 4. This CDR3 is 17 amino acids long. The V gene's germline CDR1 is SGDLS and CDR2 YYNGEE. The chain's CDR3 is CASSVTGTSGRADTQYF. CDR3 DNA sequence: TGTGCCAGCAGCGTGACCGGGACTAGCGGGAGGGCAGATACGCAGTATTTT.

The rearrangement links TRBV21-1 to TRBJ2-1; TRBD2, the D gene given by the table, was not confirmed from the DNA. TRBV21-1 is designated a pseudogene. CDR3 length: 16 amino acids. CDR3 amino acids: CASSSRLAGVVNEQFF. The DNA for the CDR3 is TGTGCCAGCAGCTCTCGACTAGCGGGGGTTGTGAATGAGCAGTTCTTC.

The chain couples TRBV5-1 to TRBJ1-2, with D hard to call. The germline CDR1 and CDR2 sequences are SGHRS and YFSETQ. Trimming took off 4 bases at V and 1 base at J, with 11 bases between the two ends. CDR3 length: 14 residues. CDR3 residues: CASSQGGSNYGYTF. The CDR3 DNA reads as TGCGCCAGCAGCCAAGGCGGAAGTAACTATGGCTACACCTTC. The variable domain in full, completed from reference TRBV5-1 and TRBJ1-2, reads KAGVTQTPRYLIKTRGQQVTLSCSPISGHRSVSWYQQTPGQGLQFLFEYFSETQRNKGNFPGRFSGRQFSNSRSEMNVSTLELGDSALYLCASSQGGSNYGYTFGSGTRLTVV.

The CDR3 bases are TGTGCCAGCAGGGCCCCCGGGACTAGCGGGCGAGAGACCCAGTACTTC. As protein: CASRAPGTSGRETQYF. V and J are TRBV28 and TRBJ2-5; 12 bases align to TRBD2. V gave up 6 bases and J gave up 4 bases; unmatched junction bases: 9. There are 16 residues in the CDR3. Germline assignment: CDR1 MDHEN and CDR2 SYDVKM.

The V and J genes are TRBV30 and TRBJ2-1; D uncertain. This CDR3 has 14 residues. Looked up from germline, CDR1 is GTSNPN and CDR2 is SVGIG (reference sequence). V gave up 2 bases and J gave up 4 bases, with 12 bases separating them. CDR3 sequence reads: CAWSTSVLYNEQFF. In nucleotides, the CDR3 is TGTGCCTGGAGTACGTCGGTCCTTTACAATGAGCAGTTCTTC.

The chain carries TRBV5-1 and TRBJ2-7; 9 positions match TRBD1. After removal of 0 bases from V and 4 bases from J, the junction contained 5 bases not matched to a gene. CDR1 is SGHRS, CDR2 YFSETQ, per germline. The CDR3 extends over 15 amino acids. As DNA, the CDR3 is TGCGCCAGCAGCTTGGTTCCGGGACAGGGATACGAGCAGTACTTC. This translates into CASSLVPGQGYEQYF.